This TCR beta chain was observed in a study of blood T cell repertoires in COVID-19. Across the study: The United States, Italy and Spain supplied acute and convalescent COVID-19 samples.

Profiling relied on immunoSEQ multiplex PCR, and the TCRdb table lists in-frame clones only, not all of them. Of roughly 300,000 clones detected, over 75% appear once; the ten largest clones hold 0.95% to 1.3%. Self-reported history from a screening survey and questionnaire set each donor's cohort. Sequencing used PBMCs or T cells enriched from blood (not recorded which). The sequence was obtained from a woman younger than 45 who had recovered from COVID-19.

The CDR3 nucleotides are TGTGCCAGCAGCCAAGAAAAACTAGCGGGAGAGTACAATGAGCAGTTCTTC. Translating gives CASSQEKLAGEYNEQFF. This chain uses TRBV3-1 (or the pseudogene TRBV3-2) with TRBJ2-1, with 11 positions matching TRBD2. The germline V gene encodes CDR1 LGHDT and CDR2 YNNKEL (reference sequence). The CDR3 runs 17 residues. With V trimmed by 0 bases and J by 4 bases, 5 bases remained unmatched.